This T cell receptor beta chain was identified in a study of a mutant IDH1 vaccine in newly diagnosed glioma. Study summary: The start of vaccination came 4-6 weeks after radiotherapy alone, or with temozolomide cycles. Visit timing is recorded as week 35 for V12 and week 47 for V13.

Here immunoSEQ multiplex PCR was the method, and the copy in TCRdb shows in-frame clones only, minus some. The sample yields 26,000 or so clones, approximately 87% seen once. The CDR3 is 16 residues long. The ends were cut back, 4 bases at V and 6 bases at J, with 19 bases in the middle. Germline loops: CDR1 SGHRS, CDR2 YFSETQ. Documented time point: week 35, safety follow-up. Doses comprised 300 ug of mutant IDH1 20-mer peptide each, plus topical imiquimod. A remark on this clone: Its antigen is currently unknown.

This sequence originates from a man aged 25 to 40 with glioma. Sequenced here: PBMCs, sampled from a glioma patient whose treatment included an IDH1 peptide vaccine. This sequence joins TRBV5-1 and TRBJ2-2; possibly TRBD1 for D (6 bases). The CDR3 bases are TGCGCCAGCAGCCCACCGGGACAAGGGGCGGCCGGGGAGCTGTTTTTT. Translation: CASSPPGQGAAGELFF.